The 25 T cell receptor beta chains below were found in one sample sequenced in a study of regulatory T cells in long-lasting Graves disease. TCR beta libraries were built with iRepertoire HTBI primers and Arm-PCR of CDR3 regions. TCRdb reprocessed the multiplex PCR reads with MiXCR, giving one entry per CDR3 protein. Of some 430,000 distinct CDR3 sequences in the sample, roughly 21% are singletons; the top ten hold roughly 7%. Time point noted: persistent/refractory GD, antithyroid drugs over 5 years with positive TRAb. Making the TCR library involved RNA that had been extracted from PBMCs. The material sequenced was peripheral blood mononuclear cells (PBMCs), taken when the disease was refractory, from a patient treated with antithyroid drugs. Every receptor here comes from a female donor with Graves disease.

This clonotype was observed a few times. V is TRBV6-1 and J is TRBJ2-5, with 14 bases aligning to TRBD2. J lost 2 bases, V lost 5 bases, and 4 bases had no gene match. The V gene's germline CDR1 is MNHNS and CDR2 SASEGT. The CDR3 covers 16 residues. CDR3 coding DNA: TGTGCCAGCAGTAGACTAGCGGGAGGGTTGCAAGAGACCCAGTACTTC. As protein: CASSRLAGGLQETQYF.

Ten or more counts support this clonotype. The V gene is TRBV6-2 or TRBV6-3, the J gene TRBJ2-6; a possible D gene is TRBD1 (6 bases). Per the germline V gene, CDR1 is MNHEY and CDR2 is SVGEGT. Trimming removed 2 bases at V and 0 bases at J, with 14 bases between. The CDR3 extends over 18 amino acids. DNA for the CDR3: TGTGCCAGCAGTTACCTTCAGGGGTTACGCTCTGGGGCCAACGTCCTGACTTTC. Translating gives CASSYLQGLRSGANVLTF.

As regards this clonotype: Compared with germline, one end of the junction differs, possibly owing to a read error. The chain couples TRBV20-1 to TRBJ1-1, with 9 nucleotides matching TRBD1. Germline CDR1 reads DFQATT; CDR2 reads SNEGSKA (reference sequence). The CDR3 loop spans 15 amino acids. DNA of the CDR3: TGCAGTGCTAGAGACCCGACAGGGGGGAACACTGAAGCTCTCTTT. Translating it yields CSARDPTGGNTEALF.

The chain joins TRBV12-3 or TRBV12-4 to TRBJ2-3, with 12 bases lining up with TRBD2. The CDR3 totals 19 residues. Trimming took 6 bases from V and 2 from J; bases not matched to a gene: 15. CDR3 loop: CASSSLAGGELTYTDTQYF. CDR3 coding DNA: TGTGCCAGCAGCTCACTAGCGGGAGGCGAATTGACCTACACAGATACGCAGTATTTT.

V is TRBV20-1 and J is TRBJ2-1; D is perhaps TRBD1 (6 bases). This CDR3 is 17 amino acids long. CDR1 and CDR2 (germline): DFQATT, SNEGSKA (reference sequence). Trimming stripped 0 bases from V and 6 bases from J, with 21 bases between. The CDR3 DNA follows: TGCAGTGCTAGAGATCTAGAGGTCAGGGGTTTGGGCAATGAGCAGTTCTTC. This sequence encodes CSARDLEVRGLGNEQFF.

This clonotype was detected a few times. The chain combines TRBV27 with TRBJ1-6; D might be TRBD1 (6 bases). Trimming pared 4 bases from V and 4 bases from J, leaving 17 bases between. This CDR3 spans 17 amino acids. CDR1 and CDR2 from the germline V gene are MNHEY and SMNVEV (reference sequence). CDR3: CASSSDRPLTYNSPLHF. CDR3 in DNA: TGTGCCAGCAGTTCGGACAGACCCCTAACTTATAATTCACCCCTCCACTTT.

This rearrangement joins TRBV24-1 to TRBJ1-2, with 8 bases fitting TRBD1. This CDR3 spans 14 amino acids. The V gene's germline CDR1 is KGHDR and CDR2 SFDVKD. Trimming cost V 3 bases and J 7 bases; bases outside gene matches: 6. This chain's CDR3 is CATSDAGGAGGYTF. The CDR3 region has the DNA TGTGCCACCAGTGATGCAGGGGGCGCGGGTGGCTACACCTTC.

This clonotype has at least ten counts. The rearrangement joins TRBV29-1 to TRBJ2-7; 7 bases map to TRBD1. The CDR3 has 16 residues. The J segment lost 0 bases and the V segment lost 6 bases, leaving 14 bases of the junction unmatched. From germline, CDR1 is SQVTM and CDR2 ANQGSEA. The CDR3 nucleotides read TGCAGCGTCAAACGGGACAGCGATATCTTCTCCTACGAGCAGTACTTC. This codes for CSVKRDSDIFSYEQYF.

This clonotype has more than one count but fewer than ten. This rearrangement joins TRBV3-1 to TRBJ2-5; D remains ambiguous. This CDR3 contains 14 residues. Germline values: CDR1 LGHDT, CDR2 YNNKEL (reference sequence). The ends were cut back, 0 bases at V and 1 base at J, with 6 bases in the middle. In DNA, the CDR3 is TGTGCCAGCAGCCAAGACAGGTTCCAAGAGACCCAGTACTTC. Amino acid sequence: CASSQDRFQETQYF.

This clonotype was counted many times. The genes are TRBV11-3 and TRBJ2-2; tentative D call: TRBD2 (5 bases). The V end was cut by 7 bases, the J end by 5 bases, with 29 bases between. Germline values: CDR1 SGHNT, CDR2 YENEEA. This CDR3 has 19 amino acids. The CDR3 reads CASTSRDFTYRGWTGELFF. CDR3 DNA sequence: TGTGCCAGCACCTCCCGGGATTTCACGTATCGAGGTTGGACCGGGGAGCTGTTTTTT.

This clonotype was found many times. V and J are TRBV12-5 and TRBJ1-1; 7 nucleotides align to TRBD1. J was trimmed by 4 bases and V by 0 bases; bases with no gene match: 17. CDR3 length: 19 amino acids. CDR1 and CDR2 from the germline V gene are LGHNT and FRNRAP. The CDR3 protein is CASGLVDRDIPRSVTEAFF. The CDR3 DNA sequence: TGTGCTAGTGGTTTGGTAGACAGGGATATACCTAGATCCGTCACTGAAGCTTTCTTT.

Comments on this clonotype: This may arise from a read error, as a much more abundant clone is one base away. The V call is TRBV28, the J call TRBJ2-2; TRBD2 might be the D (6 bases). The CDR3 length is 15 residues. Germline V gene data show CDR1 as MDHEN and CDR2 as SYDVKM. CDR3 region: CAGSFGSANTGELFF. As DNA, the CDR3 is TGTGCCGGCAGTTTCGGGAGCGCGAACACCGGGGAGCTGTTTTTT.

The sample holds a few counts of this clonotype. V usage is TRBV10-3 and J usage is TRBJ1-5; D not certain. The CDR3 loop spans 13 amino acids. V lost 7 bases and J lost 4, with 11 bases in between. CDR1 and CDR2 from the germline V gene are ENHRY and SYGVKD. CDR3 sequence: CAIKNEYNQPQHF. The CDR3 bases are TGTGCCATCAAGAACGAATATAATCAGCCCCAGCATTTT.

In this sample, this clonotype turned up many times. The chain uses TRBV6-1 and TRBJ2-5, with 9 bases that match TRBD1. V lost 10 bases to trimming and J lost 7 bases; unmatched junction nucleotides: 10. Germline CDR1 reads MNHNS; CDR2 reads SASEGT. CDR3 size: 13 residues. The CDR3 reads CAISNRGQGTQYF. The CDR3 DNA follows: TGTGCCATTTCAAACAGGGGGCAGGGGACCCAGTACTTC.

This chain joins TRBV4-2 and TRBJ2-1; TRBD2 agrees at 12 bases. CDR3 length: 18 amino acids. The V gene end was trimmed by 0 bases and the J gene end by 7 bases; junction bases not matched to a gene: 10. The germline gives CDR1 LGHNA, CDR2 YNFKEQ. CDR3 nucleotide sequence: TGTGCCAGCAGCCAAGATCGCGTACGGCTAGCGGGAGGGAATGAGCAGTTCTTC. Its protein product is CASSQDRVRLAGGNEQFF.

The chain joins TRBV20-1 to TRBJ1-2, with a tentative D call TRBD1 (6 bases). Trimming removed 4 bases from V and 7 bases from J, with 13 bases in between. The CDR3 sequence is 12 residues long. Germline assignment: CDR1 DFQATT and CDR2 SNEGSKA (reference sequence). The CDR3 spells CSATPGAGGYTF. DNA for the CDR3: TGCAGTGCTACCCCAGGGGCGGGTGGCTACACCTTC.

In its sample, this clonotype was seen many times. CDR3 region: CASSLLSPPGTGELFF. In nucleotides, the CDR3 is TGTGCCAGCAGTCTTCTGTCACCCCCGGGCACCGGGGAGCTGTTTTTT. The chain recombines TRBV3-1 with TRBJ2-2, with D hard to call. The V and J ends lost 6 bases and 4 bases respectively, with 18 bases between them. This CDR3 is built from 16 residues. The germline CDR1 and CDR2 sequences are LGHDT and YNNKEL (reference sequence).

This clonotype appeared many times. The chain couples TRBV13 to TRBJ2-7; TRBD2 matches 13 bases. The CDR3 contains 15 residues. CDR1 and CDR2 from the germline V gene are PRHDT and FYEKMQ (reference sequence). Trimming removed 6 bases from V and 7 bases from J; junction bases left unmatched: 9. CDR3 residues: CASSHTSGRAQEQYF. CDR3 coding DNA: TGTGCCAGCAGTCACACTAGCGGGAGGGCCCAGGAGCAGTACTTC.

This clonotype appeared a few times. A much larger clone differs from this one at a single base, so this may be a read error. This chain joins TRBV27 and TRBJ2-7; 7 positions agree with TRBD1. With V trimmed by 2 bases and J by 0 bases, 4 bases remained unmatched. The CDR3 has 15 amino acids. CDR1 is MNHEY and CDR2 is SMNVEV in the germline V gene (reference sequence). CDR3 protein: CASSLRGPSSYEQYF. The DNA of the CDR3 is TGTGCCAGCAGTTTAAGGGGGCCGAGCTCCTACGAGCAGTACTTC.

The genes are TRBV19 and TRBJ1-5, with D hard to call. Trimming stripped 3 bases from V and 0 bases from J, with 6 bases between. Germline lookup yields CDR1 LNHDA and CDR2 SQIVND (reference sequence). There are 14 residues in the CDR3. CDR3 coding DNA: TGTGCCAGTAGTATGAGTATTAGCAATCAGCCCCAGCATTTT. Its protein is CASSMSISNQPQHF.

V gene TRBV11-3 combines with J gene TRBJ2-7; TRBD1 might be the D (6 bases). Trimming took 4 bases from V and 4 from J, leaving 20 bases between them. The CDR3 contains 16 residues. Germline CDR1 SGHNT, CDR2 YENEEA. CDR3 nucleotides: TGTGCCAGCAGCTGGGCCTCGCGGCAGGGGAGATACGAGCAGTACTTC. Translated, it gives CASSWASRQGRYEQYF.

V and J are TRBV5-8 and TRBJ1-1; TRBD1 matches at 7 bases. This CDR3 is built from 15 residues. Germline loops: CDR1 SGHTS, CDR2 YDEGEE. Trimming cost V 0 bases and J 1 base; bases outside gene matches: 3. The CDR3 reads CASSLERGRNTEAFF. CDR3 in DNA: TGTGCCAGCAGCTTGGAAAGGGGGCGGAACACTGAAGCTTTCTTT.

This clonotype was observed many times. This rearrangement joins TRBV28 to TRBJ1-2; D is ambiguous. The V end was cut by 9 bases, the J end by 3 bases, with 8 bases between. Germline CDR1 and CDR2: MDHEN and SYDVKM. CDR3 length: 11 residues. The CDR3 DNA follows: TGTGCCAGTAGGACGGACTATGGCTACACCTTC. It yields the protein CASRTDYGYTF.

The chain combines TRBV7-9 with TRBJ1-4; D call uncertain. Germline CDR1 and CDR2: SEHNR and FQNEAQ (reference sequence). The CDR3 spans 12 residues. Trimming stripped 5 bases from V and 8 bases from J, with 9 bases between. In DNA form, the CDR3 reads TGTGCCAGCAGCCCCTTTGGGGAAAAACTGTTTTTT. Amino acid sequence: CASSPFGEKLFF.

The chain is built from TRBV9 and TRBJ2-1, with 7 bases fitting TRBD2. Germline V gene sequence: CDR1 SGDLS, CDR2 YYNGEE. The CDR3 has 15 residues. V lost 0 bases, J lost 4 bases, and 4 bases stayed unmatched. This chain's CDR3 is CASSVESGAYNEQFF. CDR3 coding DNA: TGTGCCAGCAGCGTAGAGAGCGGGGCTTACAATGAGCAGTTCTTC.